A single sample gave rise to the 12 T cell receptor beta chains below, sequenced in a study of Graves' ophthalmopathy and Graves' hyperthyroidism. Scientists amplified the TCR beta CDR3 regions from RNA transcripts. A first-round RT-PCR used HTBI primers, followed by a second-round multiplex PCR. One entry per CDR3 protein results from TCRdb running MiXCR on the multiplex PCR reads. The table records approximately 700,000 distinct CDR3 sequences, roughly 40% of them present only once. Sample: peripheral blood. These receptor sequences come from an adult man with Graves' ophthalmopathy.

There are a few counts of this clonotype. Germline is not matched at one junction end, which may reflect a read error. The chain couples TRBV10-2 to TRBJ2-7; D not resolved. This CDR3 is built from 14 residues. Germline-derived CDR1 and CDR2 are WSHSY and SAAADI. The CDR3 DNA reads as TGTGCCAGCAGCGTAGGCGGTCCAACCTACGAGCAGTACTTC. Its translation is CASSVGGPTYEQYF.

At least ten counts were recorded for this clonotype. The chain uses TRBV20-1 and TRBJ1-4; possible D gene TRBD1, 5 bases. The CDR3 has 13 amino acids. Trimming removed 5 bases at V and 6 bases at J, with 13 bases between. Per germline, CDR1 DFQATT and CDR2 SNEGSKA (reference sequence). The CDR3 spells CSAWTLRDEKLFF. The CDR3 nucleotides read TGCAGTGCTTGGACACTTAGGGATGAAAAACTGTTTTTT.

This chain joins TRBV20-1 and TRBJ1-2, with TRBD1 identical over 11 bases. There are 12 residues in the CDR3. The J segment lost 7 bases and the V segment lost 3 bases, leaving 1 base of the junction unmatched. Germline loops: CDR1 DFQATT, CDR2 SNEGSKA (reference sequence). This CDR3 reads CSARDRGRGYTF. The DNA of the CDR3 is TGCAGTGCTAGGGACAGGGGGCGTGGCTACACCTTC.

V usage is TRBV25-1 and J usage is TRBJ1-2; 9 bases align to TRBD1. The CDR3 runs to 17 residues. V dropped 5 bases and J dropped 4; count of bases not matched to a gene: 14. CDR1 is MGHDK, CDR2 SYGVNS, per germline. CDR3 nucleotide sequence: TGTGCCAGCAGTCCGCACCCCTCAAAGACAGGGGGCTATGGCTACACCTTC. Residues: CASSPHPSKTGGYGYTF.

This chain joins TRBV2 and TRBJ2-7, with 9 bases matching TRBD2. Per germline, CDR1 SNHLY and CDR2 FYNNEI. The length of the CDR3 is 13 residues. Germline trimming cut 11 bases from V and 3 bases from J; bases unmatched to any gene: 8. This CDR3 reads CAYTLAGDYEQYF. The CDR3 nucleotides read TGTGCCTACACCTTAGCGGGGGACTACGAGCAGTACTTC.

The genes are TRBV11-2 and TRBJ2-7, with TRBD2 matching over 11 bases. The CDR3 totals 16 residues. The germline CDR1 and CDR2 sequences are SGHAT and FQNNGV. The trim removed 4 bases at V and 3 bases at J, leaving 8 bases unmatched. CDR3 sequence (DNA): TGTGCCAGCAGCTCTACAGGACTAGCGGGCAGCTACGAGCAGTACTTC. Translating it yields CASSSTGLAGSYEQYF.

This clonotype appeared many times. The CDR3 DNA sequence: TGTGCCAGCAGTTTAGGGTACGGGGCGCTGGATTCACCCCTCCACTTT. Amino acids: CASSLGYGALDSPLHF. The rearrangement joins TRBV12-3 or TRBV12-4 to TRBJ1-6; possible D gene TRBD1, 5 bases. The CDR3 extends over 16 amino acids. V shed 1 base and J shed 8 bases, with 15 bases lying between them.

The genes are TRBV20-1 and TRBJ2-2; 8 bases map to TRBD1. V was clipped by 5 bases and J by 7 bases; unmatched bases: 12. The CDR3 is 15 residues long. The germline V gene encodes CDR1 DFQATT and CDR2 SNEGSKA (reference sequence). The CDR3 spells CSASSNGQGNGELFF. The CDR3 DNA follows: TGCAGTGCTTCATCGAACGGACAGGGTAACGGGGAGCTGTTTTTT.

The rearrangement uses TRBV6-4 and TRBJ2-5; D uncertain. The V end lost 4 bases, the J end lost 6 bases, and 6 bases lay between the germline ends. Germline V gene sequence: CDR1 MRHNA, CDR2 SNTAGT. This CDR3 comprises 11 residues. The CDR3 nucleotides read TGTGCCAGCAGTGGGGTAAAGACCCAGTACTTC. The encoded protein is CASSGVKTQYF.

Remarks on this clonotype: One end of the junction varies from germline; a read error may be responsible. The CDR3 nucleotides read TGTGCCAGCAGTCCCAGGACAGGGCAAAACTCTGGCTACACCTTC. Its protein product is CASSPRTGQNSGYTF. The genes are TRBV25-1 and TRBJ1-2; 8 bases map to TRBD1. The CDR3 is 15 amino acids. Germline V gives CDR1 MGHDK, CDR2 SYGVNS.

The chain combines TRBV12-3 or TRBV12-4 with TRBJ2-7; the D gene is possibly TRBD2 (6 bases). The CDR3 has 14 amino acids. Trimming left V 5 bases short and J 6 bases short, with 17 bases between. CDR3 region: CASSQDISAGEQYF. The CDR3 DNA follows: TGTGCCAGCAGTCAAGACATCTCAGCGGGCGAGCAGTACTTC.

At least ten counts were recorded for this clonotype. This chain connects TRBV20-1 to TRBJ2-7; D is unclear. Germline CDR1 DFQATT, CDR2 SNEGSKA (reference sequence). V was cut by 3 bases and J by 6 bases, with 6 bases left in between. The CDR3 sequence is 10 residues long. Here the CDR3 DNA reads TGCAGTGCTAGTAAAGGCGAGCAGTACTTC. Amino acid sequence: CSASKGEQYF.